These 20 T cell receptor beta chains came from one sample sequenced in a study of Ad26.COV2.S vaccination and SARS-CoV-2 variants. Treatment denoted: around 19 received Ad26.COV2.S at low or high dose, single or two shots; several received placebo; per-sample allocation not given. Day 63 after the first injection of vaccine or placebo was the sampling time. The repertoire was sequenced with immunoSEQ multiplex PCR; TCRdb's copy has only in-frame clones and lacks some. The table includes approximately 350,000 clones, around 86% detected once. The specimen comprised peripheral blood, sampled in a trial of Ad26.COV2.S vaccine versus placebo. These receptors came from a person between 18 and 65 years old who received the Ad26.COV2.S COVID-19 vaccine or a placebo.

The CDR3, as DNA: TGTGCCAGCAGCTTAGATCGGTCTCAGGCTTTCTTT. It yields the protein CASSLDRSQAFF. The rearrangement links TRBV7-6 to TRBJ1-1; no firm D call. The CDR3 spans 12 residues. The ends were cut back, 1 base at V and 11 bases at J, with 11 bases in the middle. Germline CDR1 and CDR2: SGHVS and FNYEAQ.

The gene calls are TRBV3-1 (or the pseudogene TRBV3-2) and TRBJ2-3; D possibly uses TRBD1 or TRBD2 (5 bases each). The CDR3 extends over 17 amino acids. Germline lookup yields CDR1 LGHDT and CDR2 YNNKEL (reference sequence). The V end was cut by 1 base, the J end by 4 bases, with 18 bases between. This chain's CDR3 is CASSQGRAGKMPDTQYF. For the CDR3, the DNA is TGTGCCAGCAGCCAAGGCAGGGCGGGCAAGATGCCAGATACGCAGTATTTT.

The rearrangement uses TRBV11-3 and TRBJ2-1, with D unresolved. V was pared by 4 bases and J by 8 bases, with 9 bases between. CDR3 length: 12 amino acids. Germline V CDR1 and CDR2: SGHNT, YENEEA. Here the CDR3 reads CASSSLGYEQFF. Here the CDR3 DNA reads TGTGCCAGCAGCTCATTAGGGTATGAGCAGTTCTTC.

The rearrangement uses TRBV29-1 and TRBJ2-7; D uncertain. Germline CDR1 is SQVTM and CDR2 is ANQGSEA. The length of the CDR3 is 12 residues. The ends were cut back, 5 bases at V and 7 bases at J, with 15 bases in the middle. The CDR3 loop reads CSVPQGSREQYF. The CDR3 coding sequence is TGCAGCGTTCCTCAAGGGTCGCGGGAGCAGTACTTC.

This clone was seen more than once but under ten times. The same CDR3 also results from other DNA sequences found in this sample. This chain connects TRBV5-8 to TRBJ1-2; D is perhaps TRBD1 (6 bases). This CDR3 region has 14 residues. The V gene lost 3 bases and the J gene lost 3 bases, with 12 bases spanning the gap. Germline CDR1 and CDR2: SGHTS and YDEGEE. The CDR3 reads CASSSLGQYYGYTF. In nucleotides, the CDR3 is TGTGCCAGCAGCTCCCTAGGACAGTACTATGGCTACACCTTC. Together with reference TRBV5-8 and TRBJ1-2, the CDR3 gives the full variable domain: EAGVTQSPTHLIKTRGQQATLRCSPISGHTSVYWYQQALGLGLQFLLWYDEGEERNRGNFPPRFSGRQFPNYSSELNVNALELEDSALYLCASSSLGQYYGYTFGSGTRLTVV.

This clone was seen repeatedly, ten times or more. The chain is built from TRBV4-3 and TRBJ2-6; possibly TRBD2 for D (6 bases). The germline gives CDR1 LGHNA, CDR2 YSLEER. Trimming removed 5 bases from V and 0 bases from J, with 14 bases in between. The CDR3 consists of 17 residues. The CDR3 loop reads CASSSGESSSGANVLTF. In DNA form, the CDR3 reads TGCGCCAGCAGCTCGGGGGAGTCCTCCTCTGGGGCCAACGTCCTGACTTTC.

The V and J genes are TRBV19 and TRBJ2-5, with TRBD2 matching over 8 bases. CDR1 LNHDA and CDR2 SQIVND come from the germline V gene (reference sequence). This CDR3 is 15 amino acids long. J lost 4 bases, V lost 2 bases, and 6 bases had no gene match. Here the CDR3 reads CASSISGLAGETQYF. The CDR3 DNA reads TGTGCCAGTAGTATATCAGGGCTAGCGGGAGAGACCCAGTACTTC.

The V call is TRBV6-1, the J call TRBJ1-6, with 7 nucleotides matching TRBD1. With V trimmed by 4 bases and J by 5 bases, 8 bases remained unmatched. The CDR3 totals 16 residues. Germline V gives CDR1 MNHNS, CDR2 SASEGT. CDR3 DNA sequence: TGTGCCAGCAGTGCCCATCGGGACAGAAATAATTCACCCCTCCACTTT. Residues: CASSAHRDRNNSPLHF.

The chain carries TRBV4-3 and TRBJ2-7; D possibly corresponds to TRBD2 (6 bases). V was clipped by 2 bases and J by 1 base, with 9 bases between them. The CDR3 spans 14 residues. Germline assignment: CDR1 LGHNA and CDR2 YSLEER. The CDR3 protein is CASSQYGGSYEQYF. CDR3 bases: TGCGCCAGCAGCCAATACGGGGGTTCCTACGAGCAGTACTTC.

The CDR3 region is CASRPRTSGGAGELFF. Here the CDR3 DNA reads TGCGCCAGCAGACCGAGAACTAGCGGGGGGGCCGGGGAGCTGTTTTTT. The chain joins TRBV4-1 to TRBJ2-2, with 13 positions matching TRBD2. This CDR3 region has 16 residues. V dropped 6 bases and J dropped 6; count of bases not matched to a gene: 7. Germline CDR1 MGHRA, CDR2 YSYEKL.

The chain combines TRBV4-1 with TRBJ1-1; D is unclear. The germline V and J ends were trimmed by 2 bases and 3 bases, with 16 bases remaining between them. The CDR3 runs to 16 residues. The V gene's germline CDR1 is MGHRA and CDR2 YSYEKL. CDR3 bases: TGCGCCAGCAGCCAACTCGAAGGGAGGTGGGACACTGAAGCTTTCTTT. It encodes CASSQLEGRWDTEAFF.

The V gene is TRBV6-2 or TRBV6-3, the J gene TRBJ2-7; D may be TRBD1 (5 bases). V lost 1 base, J lost 2 bases, and 27 bases lay in between. This CDR3 has 20 residues. Looked up from germline, CDR1 is MNHEY and CDR2 is SVGEGT. This CDR3 reads CASSYFGPLGPSKGAYEQYF. The CDR3 DNA is TGTGCCAGCAGTTACTTTGGACCCCTGGGCCCTTCTAAAGGGGCCTACGAGCAGTACTTC.

V gene TRBV18 combines with J gene TRBJ2-5; D not resolved. This CDR3 spans 13 amino acids. Germline lookup yields CDR1 KGHSH and CDR2 LQKENI. V was clipped by 3 bases and J by 5 bases, with 10 bases between them. The CDR3 DNA reads as TGTGCCAGCTCACCCCCGGCCAGTGAGACCCAGTACTTC. It specifies CASSPPASETQYF. Filled out from reference TRBV18 and TRBJ2-5, the complete variable domain reads NAGVMQNPRHLVRRRGQEARLRCSPMKGHSHVYWYRQLPEEGLKFMVYLQKENIIDESGMPKERFSAEFPKEGPSILRIQQVVRGDSAAYFCASSPPASETQYFGPGTRLLVL.

The V gene is TRBV25-1, the J gene TRBJ2-2; the D call may be TRBD1 or TRBD2 (6 bases each). Per germline, CDR1 MGHDK and CDR2 SYGVNS. V was clipped by 4 bases and J by 4 bases, with 13 bases between them. The CDR3 consists of 15 residues. As DNA, the CDR3 is TGTGCCAGCAGTGCATGGGGGGCAGGCACCGGGGAGCTGTTTTTT. It specifies CASSAWGAGTGELFF.

The chain recombines TRBV7-9 with TRBJ2-1, with D unresolved. This CDR3 spans 12 amino acids. Germline-derived CDR1 and CDR2 are SEHNR and FQNEAQ (reference sequence). Trimming stripped 6 bases from V and 3 bases from J, with 6 bases between. CDR3 DNA sequence: TGTGCCAGCAGTCCCAACTACAATGAGCAGTTCTTC. Residues: CASSPNYNEQFF.

The chain combines TRBV3-1 (or the pseudogene TRBV3-2) with TRBJ2-2; the D is unclear. V dropped 4 bases and J dropped 0 bases, with 3 bases sitting between them. Germline V gene data show CDR1 as LGHDT and CDR2 as YNNKEL (reference sequence). This CDR3 comprises 13 residues. CDR3: CASSPSNTGELFF. Here the CDR3 DNA reads TGTGCCAGCAGCCCATCGAACACCGGGGAGCTGTTTTTT.

The V call is TRBV5-4, the J call TRBJ1-1; 8 bases are a match to TRBD1. Germline V gene lookup returns CDR1 SGHNT and CDR2 YYREEE (reference sequence). The CDR3 is made up of 16 amino acids. The V segment lost 2 bases and the J segment 4 bases; nucleotides outside the gene matches: 10. The CDR3 spells CASSLATGAPLTEAFF. CDR3 coding DNA: TGTGCCAGCAGCTTAGCGACAGGGGCTCCCCTCACTGAAGCTTTCTTT.

This chain uses TRBV7-2 with TRBJ2-5; 8 bases fit TRBD2. V dropped 3 bases and J dropped 3; count of bases not matched to a gene: 6. The V gene's germline CDR1 is SGHTA and CDR2 FQGNSA. The CDR3 is 15 residues long. CDR3 nucleotide sequence: TGTGCCAGCAGCTTGCTTTGCGGGGGGAAAGAGACCCAGTACTTC. This codes for CASSLLCGGKETQYF. The entire variable domain, with the rest obtained from reference TRBV7-2 and TRBJ2-5, is as follows: GAGVSQSPSNKVTEKGKDVELRCDPISGHTALYWYRQSLGQGLEFLIYFQGNSAPDKSGLPSDRFSAERTGGSVSTLTIQRTQQEDSAVYLCASSLLCGGKETQYFGPGTRLLVL.

The chain couples TRBV25-1 to TRBJ2-7; possibly TRBD1 for D (6 bases). This CDR3 spans 14 amino acids. Germline lookup yields CDR1 MGHDK and CDR2 SYGVNS. V gave up 6 bases and J gave up 2 bases, with 14 bases separating them. In nucleotides, the CDR3 is TGTGCCAGCAGCGCAGGGGACGGCCCCTACGAGCAGTACTTC. This encodes CASSAGDGPYEQYF.

V usage is TRBV5-8 and J usage is TRBJ2-3; 10 bases match TRBD2. The CDR3 extends over 19 amino acids. Germline CDR1 reads SGHTS; CDR2 reads YDEGEE. Germline trimming cut 1 base from V and 3 bases from J; bases unmatched to any gene: 14. Here the CDR3 DNA reads TGTGCCAGCAGCTTGCCACTAGCGGGGAGCAGAGTTAAAACAGATACGCAGTATTTT. This translates into CASSLPLAGSRVKTDTQYF.